This TCR beta chain derives from a study of regulatory T cells in long-lasting Graves disease. Libraries of TCR beta came from iRepertoire HTBI primers plus Arm-PCR of CDR3 regions. TCRdb re-analysed the multiplex PCR reads in MiXCR, keeping a single row per CDR3 protein. The profile covers around 400,000 distinct CDR3 sequences, with 12% appearing a single time and around 18% taken by the ten largest. Documented time point: newly diagnosed GD, antithyroid drugs for less than 3 months. Following extraction of RNA from PBMCs, that RNA was used to make the TCR library. This clonotype was counted ten times or more. These data were also reused for a study on T cells in Graves' hyperthyroidism and ophthalmopathy. That work adds: Prediction of ophthalmopathy progression came a median 6.5 months pre-onset.

The clonotype was recovered from a woman between 18 and 29 years old with Graves disease. The source was peripheral blood mononuclear cells (PBMCs), collected at new diagnosis, from a patient treated with antithyroid drugs.

CDR3 sequence reads: CASSEVGDYGYTF. The DNA for the CDR3 is TGCGCCAGCAGCGAGGTTGGGGACTATGGCTACACCTTC. The chain couples TRBV5-1 to TRBJ1-2; D unresolved. V was cut by 4 bases and J by 3 bases, with 10 bases left in between. The germline V gene encodes CDR1 SGHRS and CDR2 YFSETQ. The CDR3 sequence is 13 residues long.